This T cell receptor (beta chain) stems from a study of blood T cell repertoires in COVID-19. Study background: Sources were T cells, B-cell-depleted T cells, or PBMCs; the material itself was cDNA or gDNA.

TCRdb's table, derived via immunoSEQ multiplex PCR, lists solely in-frame clones and lacks some. Found here are 300,000 to 400,000 clones, approximately 90% of them singletons; the top ten hold around 0.97%. Trimming removed 4 bases from V and 2 bases from J, with 10 bases in between. Looked up from germline, CDR1 is SGHDT and CDR2 is YYEEEE. CDR3 length: 13 residues. The TCR comes from a woman in her 30s with acute COVID-19. The chain is built from TRBV5-6 and TRBJ2-7, with D perhaps matching TRBD1 (5 bases). Sequenced: PBMCs or T cells enriched from blood (not recorded which). The CDR3 region has the DNA TGTGCCAGCAGCAGGGGTTTGGCCTACGAGCAGTACTTC. Translation gives CASSRGLAYEQYF.